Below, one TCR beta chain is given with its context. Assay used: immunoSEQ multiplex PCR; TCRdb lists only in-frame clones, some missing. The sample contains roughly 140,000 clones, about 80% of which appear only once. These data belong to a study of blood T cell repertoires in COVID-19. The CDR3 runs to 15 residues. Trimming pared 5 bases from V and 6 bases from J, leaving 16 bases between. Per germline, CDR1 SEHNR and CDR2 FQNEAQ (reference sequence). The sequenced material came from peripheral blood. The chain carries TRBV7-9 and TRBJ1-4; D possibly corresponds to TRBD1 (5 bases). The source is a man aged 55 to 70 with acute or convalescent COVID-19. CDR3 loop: CASSLRSGQYEKLFF. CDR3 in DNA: TGTGCCAGCAGCCTCCGCTCAGGGCAATATGAAAAACTGTTTTTT.